This is a list of T cell receptor beta chains from one sample in a study of Ad26.COV2.S vaccination and SARS-CoV-2 variants. Profiled with immunoSEQ multiplex PCR; TCRdb holds only in-frame clones, not every one. The sample includes hundreds of thousands of clones, approximately 88% of them seen just once. The sample was peripheral blood, taken in a trial of Ad26.COV2.S vaccine versus placebo. Receptors originate from a person aged 18-65 years who received the Ad26.COV2.S COVID-19 vaccine or a placebo. CDR3s include the opening cysteine and the closing phenylalanine or tryptophan. A D gene is named only where the DNA matches it firmly. Rows may omit the clone size; those that give it use once, few, many or a size class.

TRBD1	TRBV15	TRBJ2-6	.	CATSRPGTGHNVLTF	TGTGCCACCAGCAGACCCGGGACAGGGCACAACGTCCTGACTTTC
TRBD1	TRBV7-2	TRBJ2-6	once	CASGAGGSGANVLTF	TGTGCCAGCGGAGCAGGGGGCTCTGGGGCCAACGTCCTGACTTTC
.	TRBV2	TRBJ2-5	.	CASMRGSQETQYF	TGTGCCAGCATGAGGGGCAGCCAAGAGACCCAGTACTTC
.	TRBV10-3	TRBJ1-1	.	CAISEREGTEAFF	TGTGCCATCTCTGAAAGGGAGGGCACTGAAGCTTTCTTT
TRBD2	TRBV5-1	TRBJ2-3	once	CASSLDPGGQDTQYF	TGCGCCAGCAGCTTGGATCCGGGGGGGCAGGATACGCAGTATTTT
.	TRBV19	TRBJ2-1	.	CASSIRVAPFDEQFF	TGTGCCAGTAGTATCAGGGTAGCGCCCTTTGATGAGCAGTTCTTC
TRBD1	TRBV5-5	TRBJ1-1	.	CASSLDGQGARAFF	TGTGCCAGCAGCTTGGATGGGCAGGGGGCCAGGGCTTTCTTT
TRBD1	TRBV6-5	TRBJ2-1	.	CASRRGQANEQFF	TGTGCCAGCAGAAGGGGACAGGCGAATGAGCAGTTCTTC
TRBD2	TRBV5-4	TRBJ2-3	.	CASSRTRGTDTQYF	TGTGCCAGCAGTCGGACTAGAGGCACAGATACGCAGTATTTT
.	TRBV9	TRBJ1-2	.	CASSVATGSLNYGYTF	TGTGCCAGCAGCGTAGCTACAGGCAGCCTTAACTATGGCTACACCTTC
.	TRBV18	TRBJ1-5	few	CASSPNGIRGDVNQPQHF	TGTGCCAGCTCACCAAACGGCATTAGAGGGGATGTCAATCAGCCCCAGCATTTT
TRBD1	TRBV25-1	TRBJ2-7	.	CASSEGAGGNEQYF	TGTGCCAGCAGTGAAGGAGCAGGGGGAAACGAGCAGTACTTC
.	TRBV18	TRBJ1-1	.	CASSPQGAEAFF	TGTGCCAGCTCCCCCCAGGGCGCTGAAGCTTTCTTT
.	TRBV18	TRBJ1-1	.	CASSRDMNTEAFF	TGTGCCAGCTCACGAGACATGAACACTGAAGCTTTCTTT
TRBD2	TRBV25-1	TRBJ2-5	.	CASGKTSGVGETQYF	TGTGCCAGCGGGAAGACTAGCGGGGTGGGAGAGACCCAGTACTTC
.	TRBV3-1/TRBV3-2	TRBJ2-7	.	CASSQEVGLYEQYF	TGTGCCAGCAGCCAAGAAGTAGGGCTCTACGAGCAGTACTTC
.	TRBV5-6	TRBJ2-5	few	CASSLDSSLGETQYF	TGTGCCAGCAGCTTGGATTCCAGCCTGGGAGAGACCCAGTACTTC
TRBD2	TRBV7-2	TRBJ2-3	.	CASSSVWPRGSVGADTQYF	TGTGCCAGCAGTTCAGTATGGCCGCGGGGGAGTGTGGGGGCAGATACGCAGTATTTT
.	TRBV6-5	TRBJ1-4	once	CASSLPNEKLFF	TGTGCCAGCAGTTTACCTAATGAAAAACTGTTTTTT
.	TRBV2	TRBJ2-2	.	CASEETANTGELFF	TGTGCCAGCGAAGAGACCGCGAACACCGGGGAGCTGTTTTTT
.	TRBV7-2	TRBJ1-4	.	CASSLWGGTNEKLFF	TGTGCCAGCAGCTTATGGGGGGGGACTAATGAAAAACTGTTTTTT
.	TRBV30	TRBJ1-6	.	CAWSVSFGGRGGNSPLHF	TGTGCCTGGAGTGTCTCGTTTGGGGGCCGGGGTGGAAATTCACCCCTCCACTTT
TRBD2	TRBV11-2	TRBJ2-7	.	CASSFGGGSYEQYF	TGTGCCAGCAGCTTCGGGGGAGGGTCATACGAGCAGTACTTC
.	TRBV19	TRBJ2-3	.	CASSTARGTQYF	TGTGCCAGTAGTACAGCTAGGGGTACGCAGTATTTT
.	TRBV25-1	TRBJ1-1	.	CASSEAGWYTEAFF	TGTGCCAGCAGTGAGGCCGGGTGGTACACTGAAGCTTTCTTT
.	TRBV5-6	TRBJ1-2	once	CASSLRSPAHGYTF	TGTGCCAGCAGCTTGCGGTCCCCGGCCCATGGCTACACCTTC
.	TRBV28	TRBJ2-7	.	CASSLGGEQYF	TGTGCCAGCAGTTTAGGGGGCGAGCAGTACTTC
.	TRBV29-1	TRBJ1-3	.	CSTKTVGNTIYF	TGCAGCACTAAGACAGTTGGAAACACCATATATTTT
TRBD1	TRBV30	TRBJ1-4	.	CAWSARGTGNEKLFF	TGTGCCTGGAGTGCCCGGGGGACAGGGAATGAAAAACTGTTTTTT
TRBD2	TRBV19	TRBJ2-2	.	CASRMGTGAGTGELFF	TGTGCCAGTAGGATGGGAACGGGAGCGGGAACCGGGGAGCTGTTTTTT
TRBD2	TRBV2	TRBJ2-5	.	CASRTGLAGVSETQYF	TGTGCCAGCAGGACGGGACTAGCGGGAGTCTCAGAGACCCAGTACTTC
.	TRBV27	TRBJ1-1	.	CASSSGAWDTEAFF	TGTGCCAGCAGTTCCGGGGCTTGGGACACTGAAGCTTTCTTT
.	TRBV19	TRBJ1-2	.	CASSFGKEGYTF	TGTGCCAGTAGTTTCGGGAAGGAAGGCTACACCTTC
.	TRBV6-5	TRBJ1-1	.	CASISGFLTRAEAFF	TGTGCCAGCATATCTGGGTTTCTAACACGCGCTGAAGCTTTCTTT
.	TRBV18	TRBJ1-1	.	CASETGGGAEAFF	TGTGCCAGCGAAACAGGCGGAGGGGCTGAAGCTTTCTTT
.	TRBV27	TRBJ1-1	.	CASSPNLLGVSEAFF	TGTGCCAGCAGTCCCAACCTCTTAGGGGTTTCTGAAGCTTTCTTT
.	TRBV11-2	TRBJ2-5	.	CASSSRTFAGETQYF	TGTGCCAGCAGCTCTCGGACCTTCGCAGGGGAGACCCAGTACTTC
.	TRBV10-3	TRBJ1-3	.	CAIRGDSSGNTIYF	TGTGCCATCAGAGGGGATAGCTCTGGAAACACCATATATTTT
.	TRBV19	TRBJ2-5	.	CASSINRQETQYF	TGTGCCAGTAGTATAAACAGGCAAGAGACCCAGTACTTC
.	TRBV30	TRBJ1-5	.	CAWSVRDNQPQHF	TGTGCCTGGAGTGTCAGGGACAATCAGCCCCAGCATTTT
TRBD2	TRBV29-1	TRBJ2-2	.	CSVSTGTSDTGELFF	TGCAGCGTTTCGACCGGGACTAGCGACACCGGGGAGCTGTTTTTT
.	TRBV7-9	TRBJ2-2	.	CASSLDGRPNTGELFF	TGTGCCAGCAGCTTAGACGGGAGACCGAACACCGGGGAGCTGTTTTTT
.	TRBV7-2	TRBJ2-7	once	CARSSGQGIEQYF	TGTGCCCGCAGCTCGGGGCAGGGGATCGAGCAGTACTTC
.	TRBV7-9	TRBJ1-2	.	CASSPTQVGGQGYTF	TGTGCCAGCAGCCCGACCCAAGTCGGGGGGCAGGGCTACACCTTC
TRBD2	TRBV2	TRBJ2-2	.	CAIPGLAGANTGELFF	TGTGCCATTCCGGGACTAGCGGGCGCGAACACCGGGGAGCTGTTTTTT
TRBD1	TRBV5-6	TRBJ1-2	.	CASSSVAGQGARNYGYTF	TGTGCCAGCAGCTCCGTTGCTGGACAGGGGGCGCGGAACTATGGCTACACCTTC
TRBD2	TRBV18	TRBJ2-5	once	CASSPQTSGSGETQYF	TGTGCCAGCTCACCCCAGACTAGCGGGAGCGGGGAGACCCAGTACTTC
.	TRBV10-3	TRBJ2-1	once	CAISERTANNEQFF	TGTGCCATCAGTGAACGGACAGCGAACAATGAGCAGTTCTTC
.	TRBV7-2	TRBJ2-1	.	CASSLNGHYEQFF	TGTGCCAGCAGCTTAAACGGACACTATGAGCAGTTCTTC
TRBD1	TRBV30	TRBJ2-4	.	CAWSAGGINIQYF	TGTGCCTGGAGTGCAGGGGGCATAAACATTCAGTACTTC
.	TRBV24-1	TRBJ1-1	.	CATSDGGKTTEAFF	TGTGCCACCAGTGATGGCGGAAAAACTACTGAAGCTTTCTTT
.	TRBV6-2/TRBV6-3	TRBJ2-6	.	CASSYWRTGANVLTF	TGTGCCAGCAGTTACTGGAGAACTGGGGCCAACGTCCTGACTTTC
.	TRBV6-5	TRBJ2-3	.	CASSRDSIDTQYF	TGTGCCAGCTCCCGGGACTCGATAGATACGCAGTATTTT
.	TRBV6-2/TRBV6-3	TRBJ1-4	.	CASSRGSYEKLFF	TGTGCCAGCAGCCGCGGGTCCTATGAAAAACTGTTTTTT
.	TRBV10-1	TRBJ2-3	.	CASSGSTDTQYF	TGCGCCAGCAGTGGCAGCACAGATACGCAGTATTTT
TRBD1	TRBV10-3	TRBJ1-1	.	CAISGGGLDRGTEAFF	TGTGCCATCAGTGGGGGCGGCCTTGACAGGGGAACTGAAGCTTTCTTT
TRBD2	TRBV7-3	TRBJ2-1	once	CASSLLGLAGAADEQFF	TGTGCCAGCAGCTTATTGGGGCTAGCGGGGGCTGCGGATGAGCAGTTCTTC
.	TRBV29-1	TRBJ2-6	.	CSAMSSGANVLTF	TGCAGCGCTATGTCCTCTGGGGCCAACGTCCTGACTTTC